These T cell receptor beta chains were read from a single sample in a study of identical twins. One entry per CDR3 protein results from TCRdb running MiXCR on the 5' RACE reads. The sample lists about 900,000 distinct CDR3 sequences, about 12% occurring once. This sample also belongs to another study, concerning yellow fever vaccine responses in identical twins.

Material: PBMCs. These TCRs come from a young woman in good health. CDR3s include the opening cysteine and the closing phenylalanine or tryptophan. D genes are given only for firm matches. Clone size is given for some rows only: seen once, a few or many times, or a class if the clone is expanded.

few,TRBJ2-1,TRBD2,TRBV20-1,CSATDPLAGHNEQFF,TGCAGTGCTACCGATCCCCTAGCGGGACACAATGAGCAGTTCTTC
NA,TRBJ2-7,NA,TRBV20-1,CSARIEGGYEQYF,TGCAGTGCTAGGATCGAAGGGGGCTACGAGCAGTACTTC
few,TRBJ1-1,NA,TRBV12-3/TRBV12-4,CASSRSRHTEAFF,TGTGCCAGCAGTCGATCTCGGCACACTGAAGCTTTCTTT
few,TRBJ2-3,TRBD1,TRBV5-1,CASSPYIATGLTDTQYF,TGCGCCAGCAGCCCATATATCGCGACAGGGCTCACAGATACGCAGTATTTT
NA,TRBJ2-7,TRBD2,TRBV28,CASIEASGRYEQYF,TGTGCCAGCATAGAAGCTAGCGGGAGGTACGAGCAGTACTTC
few,TRBJ2-3,TRBD1,TRBV9,CASSTGTGVTDTQYF,TGTGCCAGCAGCACCGGGACAGGGGTCACAGATACGCAGTATTTT
NA,TRBJ2-7,TRBD2,TRBV3-1,CASSQEASGAFYEQYF,TGTGCCAGCAGCCAAGAAGCAAGCGGGGCTTTCTACGAGCAGTACTTC
NA,TRBJ2-7,TRBD2,TRBV4-1,CASSALAGVSYEQYF,TGCGCCAGCAGTGCCCTAGCGGGAGTCTCCTACGAGCAGTACTTC
few,TRBJ2-1,NA,TRBV6-5,CASSYSFGSGNNEQFF,TGTGCCAGCAGTTACTCGTTTGGTAGCGGAAACAATGAGCAGTTCTTC
NA,TRBJ2-3,TRBD1,TRBV20-1,CSATSRRGPWGLDTDTQYF,TGCAGTGCTACCAGTCGCAGGGGGCCCTGGGGGCTTGACACAGATACGCAGTATTTT
few,TRBJ2-1,NA,TRBV2,CASSGTAINEQFF,TGTGCCAGCAGTGGGACGGCGATCAATGAGCAGTTCTTC
few,TRBJ2-2,TRBD1,TRBV7-2,CAIRGRLANTGELFF,TGTGCCATCAGGGGGCGACTCGCGAACACCGGGGAGCTGTTTTTT
many,TRBJ1-5,TRBD1,TRBV28,CASSLRGLQPQHF,TGTGCCAGCAGTTTGAGGGGGCTGCAGCCCCAGCATTTT
few,TRBJ2-2,NA,TRBV6-4,CATQLGPNTGELFF,TGTGCCACCCAGTTAGGACCGAACACCGGGGAGCTGTTTTTT
NA,TRBJ1-1,TRBD1,TRBV18,CASSEQGASTEAFF,TGTGCCAGCTCAGAACAGGGGGCGAGCACTGAAGCTTTCTTT
NA,TRBJ2-1,NA,TRBV6-1,CASSQLTEVEQFF,TGTGCCAGCAGCCAACTTACCGAGGTTGAGCAGTTCTTC
few,TRBJ2-7,NA,TRBV5-1,CASSWYSSSYEQYF,TGCGCCAGCAGCTGGTACTCGAGCTCCTACGAGCAGTACTTC
many,TRBJ2-3,NA,TRBV5-1,CASSLQRPDTQYF,TGCGCCAGCAGCTTGCAGCGTCCAGATACGCAGTATTTT
few,TRBJ2-7,TRBD2,TRBV20-1,CSANGRHSYEQYF,TGCAGTGCCAACGGGAGGCACTCCTACGAGCAGTACTTC
many,TRBJ1-1,NA,TRBV6-1,CASGRTTEAFF,TGTGCCAGCGGCAGGACCACTGAAGCTTTCTTT
few,TRBJ2-5,NA,TRBV6-1,CASTRGYQETQYF,TGTGCCAGCACGAGGGGGTACCAAGAGACCCAGTACTTC
few,TRBJ2-1,TRBD2,TRBV3-1,CASSQGMGLAGGNEQFF,TGTGCCAGCAGCCAAGGGATGGGACTAGCGGGAGGCAATGAGCAGTTCTTC
NA,TRBJ1-2,TRBD1,TRBV5-1,CASSLGDRLYGYTF,TGCGCCAGCAGCTTGGGGGACAGACTCTATGGCTACACCTTC
NA,TRBJ2-7,TRBD1,TRBV6-2/TRBV6-3,CASSNPDRAYEQYF,TGTGCCAGCAGTAACCCGGACAGGGCCTACGAGCAGTACTTC
few,TRBJ2-5,TRBD2,TRBV13,CASSLNVAGVGETQYF,TGTGCCAGCAGCTTGAACGTAGCGGGAGTAGGAGAGACCCAGTACTTC
few,TRBJ2-3,TRBD2,TRBV28,CASSLLAGGIDTQYF,TGTGCCAGCAGTCTACTAGCGGGGGGGATAGATACGCAGTATTTT